The 17 T cell receptor beta chains given below trace back to one sample, sequenced in a study of cytomegalovirus exposure and HLA in healthy donors. Both 60 Vbeta primers and 13 Jbeta primers went into the PCR. Assay: immunoSEQ multiplex PCR; the TCRdb copy retains only in-frame clones and omits some. The sample carries about 160,000 clones, 68% recorded once. Specimen: PBMCs. The receptors come from a woman aged 40-49 years in good health and CMV-seropositive.

This clone occurred a few times. The chain recombines TRBV4-1 with TRBJ2-5, with D possibly matching TRBD1 (8 bases). Germline CDR1 and CDR2: MGHRA and YSYEKL. The CDR3 consists of 14 residues. V lost 7 bases to trimming and J lost 5 bases, with 17 bases between them. Written as DNA, the CDR3 is TGCGCCAGCAACACAGGGGGGGTTCAGGAGACCCAGTACTTC. Translation: CASNTGGVQETQYF.

A few counts support this clone. This CDR3 is CASTPWPNTEAFF. The CDR3 bases are TGTGCCAGTACTCCCTGGCCGAACACTGAAGCTTTCTTT. The genes are TRBV19 and TRBJ1-1; D is unresolved. Trimming left V 7 bases short and J 1 base short, with 10 bases between. Germline CDR1 and CDR2: LNHDA and SQIVND (reference sequence). This CDR3 has 13 residues. Full variable domain (remainder filled in from reference TRBV19 and TRBJ1-1): DGGITQSPKYLFRKEGQNVTLSCEQNLNHDAMYWYRQDPGQGLRLIYYSQIVNDFQKGDIAEGYSVSREKKESFPLTVTSAQKNPTAFYLCASTPWPNTEAFFGQGTRLTVV.

This chain joins TRBV4-3 and TRBJ2-1, with TRBD2 identical over 7 bases. Germline-derived CDR1 and CDR2 are LGHNA and YSLEER. V trimming: 4 bases; J trimming: 9 bases; junction bases outside the gene matches: 21. The CDR3 loop spans 18 amino acids. The CDR3 is CASSLIAGPLGVYGEQFF. The CDR3 DNA sequence: TGCGCCAGCAGCCTTATAGCGGGTCCCCTAGGGGTTTACGGTGAGCAGTTCTTC.

On this clone: At one of its ends the junction is not consistent with the germline gene, which may arise from a read error. The rearrangement joins TRBV16 to TRBJ1-5; D gene ambiguous. This CDR3 is 14 amino acids long. Germline assignment: CDR1 KGHSY and CDR2 FQNENV. This CDR3 is CASSQSSGYQPQNF. Here the CDR3 DNA reads TGTGCCAGCAGCCAATCCAGCGGTTATCAGCCCCAGAATTTT.

V is TRBV19 and J is TRBJ2-1, with a tentative D call TRBD1 (5 bases). V lost 7 bases to trimming and J lost 2 bases, with 15 bases between them. Germline-derived CDR1 and CDR2 are LNHDA and SQIVND (reference sequence). The CDR3 extends over 15 amino acids. The CDR3 DNA reads as TGTGCCAGTACCACCCCCGACAGTCCCTACAATGAGCAGTTCTTC. Its translation: CASTTPDSPYNEQFF.

This sequence joins TRBV25-1 and TRBJ2-7, with TRBD2 as a possible D gene (5 bases). The CDR3 length is 12 residues. Looked up from germline, CDR1 is MGHDK and CDR2 is SYGVNS. With 4 bases removed from V and 9 bases from J, the gap between germline ends came to 13 bases. The CDR3 loop reads CASSGRPGMQYF. The DNA for the CDR3 is TGTGCCAGCAGTGGGAGGCCTGGGATGCAGTACTTC.

The chain joins TRBV19 to TRBJ1-2; D is unclear. Per the germline V gene, CDR1 is LNHDA and CDR2 is SQIVND (reference sequence). The CDR3 totals 13 residues. The V and J ends lost 3 bases and 2 bases respectively, with 7 bases between them. The CDR3 is CASSMEGNYGYTF. The DNA for the CDR3 is TGTGCCAGTAGTATGGAGGGCAACTATGGCTACACCTTC.

The chain carries TRBV27 and TRBJ1-5; 9 nucleotides align to TRBD1. V lost 3 bases to trimming and J lost 5 bases; unmatched junction nucleotides: 5. From germline, CDR1 is MNHEY and CDR2 SMNVEV (reference sequence). The CDR3 length is 15 residues. For the CDR3, the DNA is TGTGCCAGCAGTTTCGGACAGGGGATCGATCAGCCCCAGCATTTT. Protein product: CASSFGQGIDQPQHF.

For this clone: Mismatch with germline at one junction end may stem from a read error. V usage is TRBV27 and J usage is TRBJ2-2; TRBD2 might be the D (5 bases). Per germline, CDR1 MNHEY and CDR2 SMNVEV (reference sequence). The CDR3 consists of 12 residues. CDR3 nucleotide sequence: TGTGCCAGCAGTTTACAGATTGGTGCCCGGGATTTT. Protein product: CASSLQIGARDF.

The chain recombines TRBV4-3 with TRBJ2-2, with TRBD2 identical over 7 bases. This CDR3 contains 16 residues. J was trimmed by 4 bases and V by 0 bases; bases with no gene match: 5. Per the germline V gene, CDR1 is LGHNA and CDR2 is YSLEER. The CDR3 loop is CASSQDLREITGELFF. Here the CDR3 DNA reads TGCGCCAGCAGCCAAGATTTGCGGGAGATCACCGGGGAGCTGTTTTTT.

In the case of this clone: At one of its ends the junction is not consistent with the germline gene, which may arise from a read error. This chain links TRBV7-7 with TRBJ2-2; D possibly corresponds to TRBD2 (5 bases). The CDR3 runs to 14 residues. Germline-derived CDR1 and CDR2 are SSHAT and FNYEAQ (reference sequence). The CDR3: CASSLRSRGGELFF. CDR3 bases: TGTGCTAGCAGCTTAAGATCACGAGGGGGGGAGCTGTTTTTT.

The chain combines TRBV5-1 with TRBJ1-4; no clear D. V was clipped by 0 bases and J by 8 bases, with 11 bases between them. The CDR3 has 14 residues. CDR1 is SGHRS and CDR2 is YFSETQ in the germline V gene. The CDR3 DNA sequence: TGCGCCAGCAGCTTGGCCGGGTCCGGCGAAAAACTGTTTTTT. This encodes CASSLAGSGEKLFF.

The chain recombines TRBV6-1 with TRBJ2-1; 7 nucleotides line up with TRBD2. CDR1 and CDR2 from the germline V gene are MNHNS and SASEGT. The CDR3 consists of 16 residues. The trim removed 0 bases at V and 4 bases at J, leaving 6 bases unmatched. In DNA form, the CDR3 reads TGTGCCAGCAGTGAAGCACCGGGACTACCTTACAATGAGCAGTTCTTC. Translating it yields CASSEAPGLPYNEQFF.

This clone has only one observation. V gene TRBV18 combines with J gene TRBJ2-2, with 13 bases identical to TRBD2. Germline trimming cut 5 bases from V and 4 bases from J; bases unmatched to any gene: 7. Looked up from germline, CDR1 is KGHSH and CDR2 is LQKENI. The CDR3 has 17 residues. The CDR3 nucleotides read TGTGCCAGCTCAGGGACTAGCGGGAAAGGAGGCACCGGGGAGCTGTTTTTT. Encoded protein: CASSGTSGKGGTGELFF. The variable domain in full, completed from reference TRBV18 and TRBJ2-2, reads NAGVMQNPRHLVRRRGQEARLRCSPMKGHSHVYWYRQLPEEGLKFMVYLQKENIIDESGMPKERFSAEFPKEGPSILRIQQVVRGDSAAYFCASSGTSGKGGTGELFFGEGSRLTVL.

The gene calls are TRBV4-1 and TRBJ1-2; a possible D gene is TRBD1 (6 bases). Germline V gives CDR1 MGHRA, CDR2 YSYEKL. V was cut by 2 bases and J by 3 bases, with 7 bases left in between. The CDR3 spans 13 residues. The CDR3, as DNA: TGCGCCAGCAGCCAACGGACAGACTATGGCTACACCTTC. Residues: CASSQRTDYGYTF.

The gene calls are TRBV2 and TRBJ1-1; possibly TRBD1 for D (6 bases). Germline V gives CDR1 SNHLY, CDR2 FYNNEI. Deletions cut 2 bases from V and 1 base from J, with 11 bases between. The CDR3 extends over 15 amino acids. Here the CDR3 DNA reads TGTGCCAGCAGTGAATTAGGGGGTTCGAACACTGAAGCTTTCTTT. It specifies CASSELGGSNTEAFF.

This clone turned up a few times. J is TRBJ2-2 and V is TRBV11-3; possibly TRBD1 for D (5 bases). Germline CDR1 SGHNT, CDR2 YENEEA. The CDR3 has 16 residues. Trimming cost V 0 bases and J 7 bases, with 15 bases left between them. This chain's CDR3 is CASSLDSQNQGGELFF. DNA for the CDR3: TGTGCCAGCAGCTTAGATTCCCAGAATCAGGGCGGGGAGCTGTTTTTT.